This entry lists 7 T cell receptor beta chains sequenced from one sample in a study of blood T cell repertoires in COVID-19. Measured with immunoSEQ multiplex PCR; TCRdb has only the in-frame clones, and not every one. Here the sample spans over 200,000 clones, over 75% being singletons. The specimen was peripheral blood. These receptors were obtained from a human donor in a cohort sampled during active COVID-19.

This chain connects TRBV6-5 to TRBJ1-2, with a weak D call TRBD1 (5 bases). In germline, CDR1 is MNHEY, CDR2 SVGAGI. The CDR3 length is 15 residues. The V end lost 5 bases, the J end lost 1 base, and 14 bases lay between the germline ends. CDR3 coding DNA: TGTGCCAGCAGTCCCACGTGGGGCGTTAACTATGGCTACACCTTC. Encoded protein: CASSPTWGVNYGYTF.

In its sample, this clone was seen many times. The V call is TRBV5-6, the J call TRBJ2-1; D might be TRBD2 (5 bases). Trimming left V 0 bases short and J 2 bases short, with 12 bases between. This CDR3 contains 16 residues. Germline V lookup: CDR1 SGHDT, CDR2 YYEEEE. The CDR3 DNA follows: TGTGCCAGCAGCTTGGGTCCCAGCGGACCCTACAATGAGCAGTTCTTC. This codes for CASSLGPSGPYNEQFF.

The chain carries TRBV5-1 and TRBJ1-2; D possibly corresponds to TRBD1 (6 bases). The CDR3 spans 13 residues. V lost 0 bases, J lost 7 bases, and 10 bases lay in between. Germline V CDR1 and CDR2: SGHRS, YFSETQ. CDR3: CASSLGGGRGYTF. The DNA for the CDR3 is TGCGCCAGCAGCTTGGGAGGGGGTCGTGGCTACACCTTC.

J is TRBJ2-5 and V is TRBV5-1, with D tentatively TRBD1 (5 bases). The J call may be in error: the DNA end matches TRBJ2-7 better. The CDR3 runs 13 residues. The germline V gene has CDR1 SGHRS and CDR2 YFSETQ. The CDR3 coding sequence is TGCGCCAGCAGCTTGCCAGGGATAAGCGAGCAGTACTTC. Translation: CASSLPGISEQYF.

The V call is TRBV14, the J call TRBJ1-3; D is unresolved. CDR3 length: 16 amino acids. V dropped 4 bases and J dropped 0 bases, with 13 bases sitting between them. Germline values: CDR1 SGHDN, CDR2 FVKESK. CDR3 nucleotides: TGTGCCAGCAGCCCATTTCGACAAGCCTCTGGAAACACCATATATTTT. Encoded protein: CASSPFRQASGNTIYF.

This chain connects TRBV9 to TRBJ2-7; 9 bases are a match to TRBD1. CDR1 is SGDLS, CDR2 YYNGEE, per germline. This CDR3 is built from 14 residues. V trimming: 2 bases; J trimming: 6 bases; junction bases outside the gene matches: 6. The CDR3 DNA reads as TGTGCCAGCAGCGTCCGATCGACAGGGGGCGAGCAGTACTTC. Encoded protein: CASSVRSTGGEQYF.

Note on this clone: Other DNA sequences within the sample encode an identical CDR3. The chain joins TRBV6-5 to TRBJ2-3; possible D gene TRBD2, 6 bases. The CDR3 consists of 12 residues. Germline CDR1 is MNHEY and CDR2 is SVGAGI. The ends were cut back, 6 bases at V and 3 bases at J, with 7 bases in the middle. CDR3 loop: CASRGLTDTQYF. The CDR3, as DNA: TGTGCCAGCAGGGGACTTACAGATACGCAGTATTTT.